This T cell receptor (beta chain) stems from a study of T-cell memory formation after mild COVID-19. At the level of the study: TCR clusters were mostly donor specific. Findings and caveats of the study: Some clones that responded turned up in pre-infection memory, which suggests that cross-reactive memory joined in.

This clonotype was counted a few times. The antigen remains undetermined. Each CDR3 protein gets one entry after TCRdb re-called the 5' RACE reads with MiXCR. The table shows around 300,000 distinct CDR3 sequences, with just under 20% occurring only once. Germline-derived CDR1 and CDR2 are LNHNV and YYDKDF (reference sequence). With V trimmed by 0 bases and J by 2 bases, 5 bases remained unmatched. The CDR3 has 17 residues. The TCR sequence derives from a man aged 18 to 30 who had mild COVID-19 (a few samples of this study predate the infection). Cell type and time point are not known. Material: PBMCs or a T cell subset sorted from them (not recorded which). The gene calls are TRBV15 and TRBJ2-1; 9 nucleotides agree with TRBD2. The CDR3 here is CATSRDRERGAYNEQFF. Written as DNA, the CDR3 is TGTGCCACCAGCAGAGATCGGGAGCGGGGGGCCTACAATGAGCAGTTCTTC. Combining the CDR3 with reference TRBV15 and TRBJ2-1 gives the whole variable domain DAMVIQNPRYQVTQFGKPVTLSCSQTLNHNVMYWYQQKSSQAPKLLFHYYDKDFNNEADTPDNFQSRRPNTSFCFLDIRSPGLGDTAMYLCATSRDRERGAYNEQFFGPGTRLTVL.